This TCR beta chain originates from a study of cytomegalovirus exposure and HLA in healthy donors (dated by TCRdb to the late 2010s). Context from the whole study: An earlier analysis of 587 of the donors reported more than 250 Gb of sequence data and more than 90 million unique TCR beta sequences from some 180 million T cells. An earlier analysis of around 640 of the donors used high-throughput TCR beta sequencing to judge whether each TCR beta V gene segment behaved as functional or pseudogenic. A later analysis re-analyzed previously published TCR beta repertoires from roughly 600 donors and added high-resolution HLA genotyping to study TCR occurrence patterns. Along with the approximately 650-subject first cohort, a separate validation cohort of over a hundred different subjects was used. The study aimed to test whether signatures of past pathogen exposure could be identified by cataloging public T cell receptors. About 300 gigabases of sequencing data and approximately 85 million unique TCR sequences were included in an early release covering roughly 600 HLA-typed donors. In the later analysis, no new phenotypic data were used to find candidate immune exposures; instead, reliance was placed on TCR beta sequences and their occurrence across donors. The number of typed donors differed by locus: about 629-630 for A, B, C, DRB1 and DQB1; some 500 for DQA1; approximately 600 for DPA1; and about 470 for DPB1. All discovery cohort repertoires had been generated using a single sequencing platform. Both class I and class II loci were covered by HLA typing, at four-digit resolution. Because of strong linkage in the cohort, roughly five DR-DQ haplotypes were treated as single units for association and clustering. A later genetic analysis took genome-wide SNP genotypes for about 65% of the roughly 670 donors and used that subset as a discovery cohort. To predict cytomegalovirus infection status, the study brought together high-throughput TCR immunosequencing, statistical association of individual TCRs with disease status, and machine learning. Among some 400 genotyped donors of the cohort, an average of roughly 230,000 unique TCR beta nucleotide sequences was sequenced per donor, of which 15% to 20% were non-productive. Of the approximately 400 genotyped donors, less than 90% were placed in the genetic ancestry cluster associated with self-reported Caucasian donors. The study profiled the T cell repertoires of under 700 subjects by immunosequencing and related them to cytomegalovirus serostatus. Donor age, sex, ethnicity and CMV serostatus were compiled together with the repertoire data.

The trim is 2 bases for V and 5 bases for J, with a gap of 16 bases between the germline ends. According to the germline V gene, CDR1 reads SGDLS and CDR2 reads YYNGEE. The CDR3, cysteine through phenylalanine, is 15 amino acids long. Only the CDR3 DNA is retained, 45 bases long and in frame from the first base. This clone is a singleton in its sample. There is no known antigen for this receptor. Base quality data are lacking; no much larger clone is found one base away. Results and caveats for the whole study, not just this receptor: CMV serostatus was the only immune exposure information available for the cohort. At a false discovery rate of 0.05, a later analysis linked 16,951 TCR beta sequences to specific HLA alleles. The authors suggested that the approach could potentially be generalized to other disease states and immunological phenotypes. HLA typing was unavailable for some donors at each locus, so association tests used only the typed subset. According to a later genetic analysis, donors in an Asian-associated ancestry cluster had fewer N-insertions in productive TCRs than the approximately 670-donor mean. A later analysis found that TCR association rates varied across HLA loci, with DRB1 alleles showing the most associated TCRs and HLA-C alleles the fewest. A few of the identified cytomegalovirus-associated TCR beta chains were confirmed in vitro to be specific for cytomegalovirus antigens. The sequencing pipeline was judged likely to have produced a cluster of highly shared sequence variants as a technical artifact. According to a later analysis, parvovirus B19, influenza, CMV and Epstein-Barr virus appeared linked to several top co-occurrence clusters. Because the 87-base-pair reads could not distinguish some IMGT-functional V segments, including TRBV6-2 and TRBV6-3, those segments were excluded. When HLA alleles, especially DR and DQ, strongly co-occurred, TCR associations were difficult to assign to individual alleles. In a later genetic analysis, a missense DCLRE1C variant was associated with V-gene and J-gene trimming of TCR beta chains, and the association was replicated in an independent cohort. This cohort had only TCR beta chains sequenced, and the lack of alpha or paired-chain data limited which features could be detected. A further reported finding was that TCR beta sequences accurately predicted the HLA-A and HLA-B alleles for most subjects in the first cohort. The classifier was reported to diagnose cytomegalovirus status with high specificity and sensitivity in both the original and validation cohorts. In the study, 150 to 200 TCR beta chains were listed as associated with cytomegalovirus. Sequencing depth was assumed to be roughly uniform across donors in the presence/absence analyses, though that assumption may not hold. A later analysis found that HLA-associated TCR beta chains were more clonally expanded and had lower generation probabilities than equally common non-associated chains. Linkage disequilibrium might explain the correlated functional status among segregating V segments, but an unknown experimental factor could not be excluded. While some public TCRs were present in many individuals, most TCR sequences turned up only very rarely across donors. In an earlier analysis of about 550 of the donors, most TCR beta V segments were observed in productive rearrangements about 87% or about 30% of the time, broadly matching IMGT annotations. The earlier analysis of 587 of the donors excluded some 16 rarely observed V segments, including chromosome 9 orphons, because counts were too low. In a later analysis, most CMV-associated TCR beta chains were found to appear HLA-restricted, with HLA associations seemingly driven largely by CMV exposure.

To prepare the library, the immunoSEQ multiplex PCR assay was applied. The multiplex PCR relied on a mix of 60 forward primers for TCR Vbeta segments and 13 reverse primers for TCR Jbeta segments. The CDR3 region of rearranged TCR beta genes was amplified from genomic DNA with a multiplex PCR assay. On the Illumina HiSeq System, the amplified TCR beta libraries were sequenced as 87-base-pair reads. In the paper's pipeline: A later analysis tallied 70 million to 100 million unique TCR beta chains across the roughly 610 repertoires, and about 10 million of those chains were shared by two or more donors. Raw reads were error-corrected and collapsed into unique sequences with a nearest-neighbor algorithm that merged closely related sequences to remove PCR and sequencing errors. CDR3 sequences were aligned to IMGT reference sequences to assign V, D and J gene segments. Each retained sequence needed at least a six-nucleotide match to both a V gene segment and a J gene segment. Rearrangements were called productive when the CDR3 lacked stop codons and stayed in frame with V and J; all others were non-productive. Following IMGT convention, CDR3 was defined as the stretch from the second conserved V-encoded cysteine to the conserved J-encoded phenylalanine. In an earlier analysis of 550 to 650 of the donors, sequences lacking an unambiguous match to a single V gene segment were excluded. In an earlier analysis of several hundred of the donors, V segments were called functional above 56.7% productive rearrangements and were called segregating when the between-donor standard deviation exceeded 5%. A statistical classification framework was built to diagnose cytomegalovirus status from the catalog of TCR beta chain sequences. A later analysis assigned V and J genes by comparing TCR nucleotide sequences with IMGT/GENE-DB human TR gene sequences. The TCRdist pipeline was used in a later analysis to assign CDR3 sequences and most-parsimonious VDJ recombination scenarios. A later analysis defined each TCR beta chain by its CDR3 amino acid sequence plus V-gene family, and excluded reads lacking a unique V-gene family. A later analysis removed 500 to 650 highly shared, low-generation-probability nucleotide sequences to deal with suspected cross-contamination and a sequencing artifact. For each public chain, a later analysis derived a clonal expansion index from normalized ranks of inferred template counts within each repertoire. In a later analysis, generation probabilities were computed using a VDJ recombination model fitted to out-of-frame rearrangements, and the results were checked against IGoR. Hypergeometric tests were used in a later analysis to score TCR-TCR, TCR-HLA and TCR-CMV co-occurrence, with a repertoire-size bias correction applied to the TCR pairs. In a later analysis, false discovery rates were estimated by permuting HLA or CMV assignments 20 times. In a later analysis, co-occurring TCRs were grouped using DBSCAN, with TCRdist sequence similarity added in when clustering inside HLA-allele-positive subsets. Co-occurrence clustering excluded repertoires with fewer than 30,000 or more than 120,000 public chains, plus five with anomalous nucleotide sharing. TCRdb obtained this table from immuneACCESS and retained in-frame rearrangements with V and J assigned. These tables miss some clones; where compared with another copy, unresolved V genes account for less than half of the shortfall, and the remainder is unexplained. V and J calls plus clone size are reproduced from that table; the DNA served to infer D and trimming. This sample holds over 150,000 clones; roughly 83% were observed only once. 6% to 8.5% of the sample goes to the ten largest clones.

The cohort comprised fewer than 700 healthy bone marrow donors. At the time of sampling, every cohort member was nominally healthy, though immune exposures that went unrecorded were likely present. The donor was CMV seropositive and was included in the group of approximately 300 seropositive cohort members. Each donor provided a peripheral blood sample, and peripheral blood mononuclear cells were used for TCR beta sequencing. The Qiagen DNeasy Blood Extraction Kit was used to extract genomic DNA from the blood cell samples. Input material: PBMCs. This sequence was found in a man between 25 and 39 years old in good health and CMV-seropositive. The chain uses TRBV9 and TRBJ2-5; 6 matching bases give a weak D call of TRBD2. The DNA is TGTGCCAGCAGCGTTTTGGGACTCGCAATGGAGACCCAGTACTTC. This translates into CASSVLGLAMETQYF.